This record concerns one TCR beta chain sequence. This sample is drawn from a study of T cells of healthy individuals. Each CDR3 protein gets one entry after TCRdb re-called the 5' RACE reads with MiXCR. The sample records around 90,000 distinct CDR3 sequences, around 5.1% being singletons. CDR1 MGHRA and CDR2 YSYEKL come from the germline V gene. This CDR3 has 15 amino acids. V shed 4 bases and J shed 3 bases, with 16 bases lying between them. The TCR was taken from a female donor in good health. This chain uses TRBV4-1 with TRBJ2-7; the D gene could be TRBD1 or TRBD2 (5 bases each). The CDR3 loop reads CASSPERNRGYEQYF. The CDR3 coding sequence is TGCGCCAGCAGCCCTGAGCGGAATAGGGGCTACGAGCAGTACTTC.